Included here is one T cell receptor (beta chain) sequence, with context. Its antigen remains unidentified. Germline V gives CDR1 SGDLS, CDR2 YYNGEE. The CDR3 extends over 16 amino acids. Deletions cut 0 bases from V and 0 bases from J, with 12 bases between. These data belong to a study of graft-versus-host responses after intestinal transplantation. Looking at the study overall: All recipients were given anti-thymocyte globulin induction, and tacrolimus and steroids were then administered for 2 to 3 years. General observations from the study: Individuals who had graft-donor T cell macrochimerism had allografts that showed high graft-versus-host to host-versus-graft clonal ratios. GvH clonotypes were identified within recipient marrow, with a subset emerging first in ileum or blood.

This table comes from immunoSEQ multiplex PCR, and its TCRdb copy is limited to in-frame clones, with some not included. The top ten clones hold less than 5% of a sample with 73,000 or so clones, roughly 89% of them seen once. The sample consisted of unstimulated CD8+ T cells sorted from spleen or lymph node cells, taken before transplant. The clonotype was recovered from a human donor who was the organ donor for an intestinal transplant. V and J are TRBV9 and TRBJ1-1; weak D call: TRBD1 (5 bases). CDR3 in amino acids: CASSVGQDNVNTEAFF. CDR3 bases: TGTGCCAGCAGCGTAGGGCAGGACAACGTGAACACTGAAGCTTTCTTT.